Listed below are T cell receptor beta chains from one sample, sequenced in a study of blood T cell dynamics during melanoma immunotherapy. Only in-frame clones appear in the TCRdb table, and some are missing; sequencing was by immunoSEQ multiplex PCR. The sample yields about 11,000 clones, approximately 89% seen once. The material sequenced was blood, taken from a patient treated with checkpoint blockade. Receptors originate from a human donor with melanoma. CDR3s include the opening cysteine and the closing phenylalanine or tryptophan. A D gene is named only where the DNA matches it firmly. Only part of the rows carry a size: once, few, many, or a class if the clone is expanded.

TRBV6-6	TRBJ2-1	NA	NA	CASTSDSYNEQFF	TGTGCCAGCACCTCCGACTCCTACAATGAGCAGTTCTTC
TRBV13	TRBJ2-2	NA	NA	CASSLGRYTGELFF	TGTGCCAGCAGCTTAGGCAGGTACACCGGGGAGCTGTTTTTT
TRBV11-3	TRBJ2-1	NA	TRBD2	CASSPGGRASYNEQFF	TGTGCCAGCAGCCCCGGGGGGAGGGCCTCCTACAATGAGCAGTTCTTC
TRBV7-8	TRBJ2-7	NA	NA	CASVGVGYEQYF	TGTGCCTCGGTCGGGGTTGGCTACGAGCAGTACTTC
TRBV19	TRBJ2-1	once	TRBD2	CASSWAGGHEQFF	TGTGCCAGTAGTTGGGCGGGGGGCCATGAGCAGTTCTTC
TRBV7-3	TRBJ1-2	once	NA	CASSPGANYGYTF	TGTGCCAGCTCTCCTGGAGCTAACTATGGCTACACCTTC
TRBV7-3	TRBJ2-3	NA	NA	CASSSARPGDTQYF	TGTGCCAGCAGCTCGGCCCGCCCGGGGGATACGCAGTATTTT
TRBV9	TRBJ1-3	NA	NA	CASSVGGSGINTIYF	TGTGCCAGCAGCGTAGGGGGTTCCGGGATAAACACCATATATTTT
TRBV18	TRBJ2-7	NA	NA	CASSPQTDYEQYF	TGTGCCAGCTCACCCCAGACAGACTACGAGCAGTACTTC
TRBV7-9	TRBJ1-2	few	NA	CASSVVLPYGYTF	TGTGCCAGCAGTGTGGTCCTCCCATATGGCTACACCTTC
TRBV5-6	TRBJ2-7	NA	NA	CASRLDPEGSYEQYF	TGTGCCAGCAGACTCGACCCGGAGGGCTCCTACGAGCAGTACTTC
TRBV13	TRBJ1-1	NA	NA	CASSLGPRVVDSKNTEAFF	TGTGCCAGCAGCTTAGGCCCACGGGTGGTGGACAGCAAGAACACTGAAGCTTTCTTT
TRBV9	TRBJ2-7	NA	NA	CASSVPPSGGEQYF	TGTGCCAGCAGCGTACCCCCATCCGGGGGCGAGCAGTACTTC
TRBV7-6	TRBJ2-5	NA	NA	CASSLGRGETQYF	TGTGCCAGCAGCCTGGGTAGGGGGGAGACCCAGTACTTC
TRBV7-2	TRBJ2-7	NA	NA	CASSTRGGSYEQYF	TGTGCCAGCAGCACCCGGGGTGGGTCCTACGAGCAGTACTTC
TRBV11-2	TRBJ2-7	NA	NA	CASSFWGAEQYF	TGTGCCAGCAGCTTCTGGGGGGCCGAGCAGTACTTC
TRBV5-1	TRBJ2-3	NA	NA	CASQGRASATTDTQYF	TGCGCCAGCCAGGGGCGGGCTAGCGCCACCACAGATACGCAGTATTTT
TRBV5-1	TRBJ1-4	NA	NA	CASSQGRSREKLFF	TGCGCCAGCAGCCAGGGACGGTCCAGGGAAAAACTGTTTTTT
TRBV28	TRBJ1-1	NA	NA	CATRLLNTEAFF	TGTGCCACCCGACTACTCAACACTGAAGCTTTCTTT
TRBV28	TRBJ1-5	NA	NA	CASRRTEQGNQPQHF	TGTGCCAGCAGGCGGACAGAGCAAGGAAATCAGCCCCAGCATTTT
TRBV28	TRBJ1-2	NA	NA	CASSPGLPVLFSSYGYTF	TGTGCCAGCAGTCCTGGACTCCCCGTCTTGTTTTCCTCCTATGGCTACACCTTC
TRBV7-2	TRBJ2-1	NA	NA	CASSPGVATAGYEQFF	TGTGCCAGCAGCCCAGGGGTGGCCACGGCGGGGTATGAGCAGTTCTTC
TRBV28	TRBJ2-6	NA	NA	CASRGGSGANVLTF	TGTGCCAGCAGGGGGGGCTCTGGGGCCAACGTCCTGACTTTC
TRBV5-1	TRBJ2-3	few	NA	CASSPPTDTQYF	TGCGCCAGCAGCCCCCCTACAGATACGCAGTATTTT
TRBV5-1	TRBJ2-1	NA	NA	CASSPARGGYNEQFF	TGCGCCAGCAGCCCCGCTCGAGGCGGCTACAATGAGCAGTTCTTC
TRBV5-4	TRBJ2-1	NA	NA	CASSMGGASYNEQFF	TGTGCCAGCAGCATGGGGGGGGCCTCCTACAATGAGCAGTTCTTC
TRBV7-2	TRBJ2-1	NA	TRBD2	CATRLAAHNEQFF	TGTGCCACCCGGCTAGCGGCCCACAATGAGCAGTTCTTC
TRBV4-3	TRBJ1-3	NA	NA	CASSQEPPTSAYGNTIYF	TGCGCCAGCAGCCAAGAGCCGCCTACCTCCGCTTATGGAAACACCATATATTTT
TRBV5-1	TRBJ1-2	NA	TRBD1	CASSPGTGLPRGYGYTF	TGCGCCAGCAGCCCGGGGACAGGCCTCCCGCGGGGCTATGGCTACACCTTC
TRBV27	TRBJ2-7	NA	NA	CASSPLLAGPLEQYF	TGTGCCAGCAGTCCACTACTAGCTGGCCCACTTGAGCAGTACTTC
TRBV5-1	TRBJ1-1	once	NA	CASSLSAGNTEAFF	TGCGCCAGCAGCTTGTCGGCGGGGAACACTGAAGCTTTCTTT
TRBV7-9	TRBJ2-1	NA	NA	CASSPPDEQFF	TGTGCCAGCAGCCCCCCGGATGAGCAGTTCTTC
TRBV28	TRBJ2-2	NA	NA	CASSGDWDTGELFF	TGTGCCAGCAGTGGGGACTGGGACACCGGGGAGCTGTTTTTT
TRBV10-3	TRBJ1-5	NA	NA	CAISGLGNQPQHF	TGTGCCATCAGCGGGCTAGGCAATCAGCCCCAGCATTTT
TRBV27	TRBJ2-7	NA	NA	CASSLTPSYEQYF	TGTGCCAGCAGTTTAACGCCGTCCTACGAGCAGTACTTC
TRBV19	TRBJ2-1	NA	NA	CASSIDGDGHNEQFF	TGTGCCAGTAGTATAGATGGGGACGGTCACAATGAGCAGTTCTTC
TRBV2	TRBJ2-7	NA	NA	CASSVRAESYEQYF	TGTGCCAGCAGTGTTCGGGCGGAGTCCTACGAGCAGTACTTC
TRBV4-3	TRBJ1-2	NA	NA	CASSQDGGWGGGDYGYTF	TGCGCCAGCAGCCAAGATGGGGGGTGGGGAGGTGGGGACTATGGCTACACCTTC